Below are 32 T cell receptor beta chains sequenced from a single sample in a study of blood T cell repertoires in COVID-19. Sequenced by immunoSEQ multiplex PCR; TCRdb stores in-frame clones only, minus some. The sample shows 150,000 or so clones, around 80% of them seen only once. What was sequenced was peripheral blood. These receptors all come from a woman of 80 years or more with acute or convalescent COVID-19.

This clone appeared a single time. The chain joins TRBV5-4 to TRBJ1-6; TRBD1 matches at 8 bases. Trimming cost V 4 bases and J 0 bases; bases outside gene matches: 9. The CDR3 loop spans 18 amino acids. Germline CDR1 is SGHNT and CDR2 is YYREEE (reference sequence). CDR3 in amino acids: CASSHLGQGSSYNSPLHF. DNA for the CDR3: TGTGCCAGCAGCCACCTAGGACAGGGCAGCTCCTATAATTCACCCCTCCACTTT.

The V gene is TRBV29-1, the J gene TRBJ2-1; tentatively, D is TRBD1 (5 bases). The V gene lost 3 bases and the J gene lost 4 bases, with 13 bases spanning the gap. Germline V CDR1 and CDR2: SQVTM, ANQGSEA. The CDR3 has 14 residues. CDR3: CSVDQGGVYNEQFF. DNA of the CDR3: TGCAGCGTTGATCAGGGTGGAGTATACAATGAGCAGTTCTTC.

The V gene is TRBV6-5, the J gene TRBJ1-2; 9 nucleotides agree with TRBD1. The CDR3 sequence is 15 residues long. J gave up 6 bases and V 1 base, and 6 bases lay outside the gene matches. Germline CDR1 MNHEY, CDR2 SVGAGI. The CDR3 protein is CASSYFGTGFDGYTF. DNA for the CDR3: TGTGCCAGCAGTTACTTCGGGACAGGGTTTGATGGCTACACCTTC.

The chain employs TRBV2 and TRBJ2-1, with 8 bases fitting TRBD1. Germline V gene data show CDR1 as SNHLY and CDR2 as FYNNEI. The CDR3 is 15 amino acids. The V gene end was trimmed by 6 bases and the J gene end by 6 bases; junction bases not matched to a gene: 10. The CDR3 sequence is CASSPRTGSGNEQFF. The CDR3 DNA reads TGTGCCAGCAGCCCTAGGACAGGGTCAGGCAATGAGCAGTTCTTC. The full variable domain, completed using reference TRBV2 and TRBJ2-1, is EPEVTQTPSHQVTQMGQEVILRCVPISNHLYFYWYRQILGQKVEFLVSFYNNEISEKSEIFDDQFSVERPDGSNFTLKIRSTKLEDSAMYFCASSPRTGSGNEQFFGPGTRLTVL.

The J gene is TRBJ2-5, the V gene TRBV4-3, with 8 bases that match TRBD2. Trimming cost V 0 bases and J 4 bases; bases outside gene matches: 7. This CDR3 is 16 amino acids long. Germline CDR1 and CDR2: LGHNA and YSLEER. In nucleotides, the CDR3 is TGCGCCAGCAGCCAAGATTCAGGACTAGCTACAGAGACCCAGTACTTC. This encodes CASSQDSGLATETQYF.

This sequence joins TRBV5-1 and TRBJ2-7, with TRBD2 as a possible D gene (5 bases). The CDR3 length is 13 residues. V lost 0 bases to trimming and J lost 4 bases, with 8 bases between them. Germline CDR1 reads SGHRS; CDR2 reads YFSETQ. The CDR3 is CASSLAPGYEQYF. CDR3 nucleotides: TGCGCCAGCAGCTTGGCACCGGGATACGAGCAGTACTTC.

This chain connects TRBV5-6 to TRBJ1-3; D possibly corresponds to TRBD1 (5 bases). Trimming stripped 6 bases from V and 1 base from J, with 8 bases between. The CDR3 length is 13 residues. Looked up from germline, CDR1 is SGHDT and CDR2 is YYEEEE. The CDR3 DNA sequence: TGTGCCAGCATAGGGGAATCTGGAAACACCATATATTTT. Protein sequence: CASIGESGNTIYF.

V usage is TRBV18 and J usage is TRBJ2-1; 8 bases match TRBD2. CDR1 is KGHSH and CDR2 is LQKENI in the germline V gene. The CDR3 has 15 amino acids. V lost 6 bases and J lost 4; bases outside the gene matches: 8. CDR3 protein: CASSVSGGRYNEQFF. The CDR3 DNA sequence: TGTGCCAGCTCGGTCAGCGGGGGTCGGTACAATGAGCAGTTCTTC.

The chain joins TRBV5-4 to TRBJ2-7; TRBD2 matches 10 bases. This CDR3 spans 17 amino acids. Losses at the gene ends were 0 bases for V and 2 bases for J; bases not matched to a gene: 8. Germline lookup yields CDR1 SGHNT and CDR2 YYREEE (reference sequence). CDR3 bases: TGTGCCAGCAGCTTGGCAAAGAGCGGGAGGGTTGCCTACGAGCAGTACTTC. Its translation: CASSLAKSGRVAYEQYF.

The sample holds a few counts of this clone. DNA of the CDR3: TGTGCCAGCAGTAAGACAGGGTTCCATGAGCAGTTCTTC. Translation: CASSKTGFHEQFF. The V gene is TRBV6-5, the J gene TRBJ2-1; 7 nucleotides line up with TRBD1. Trimming removed 5 bases from V and 8 bases from J; junction bases left unmatched: 6. The germline CDR1 and CDR2 sequences are MNHEY and SVGAGI. This CDR3 spans 13 amino acids.

The chain uses TRBV28 and TRBJ2-2; 8 bases map to TRBD1. Germline V lookup: CDR1 MDHEN, CDR2 SYDVKM. The CDR3 consists of 14 residues. Trimming removed 6 bases from V and 0 bases from J; junction bases left unmatched: 0. The CDR3 nucleotides read TGTGCCAGCAGGACAGGGGCGAACACCGGGGAGCTGTTTTTT. This sequence encodes CASRTGANTGELFF.

The CDR3 region has the DNA TGTGCCAGCAGTTACCAAGGACTAACTGCGAGCTCCTACAATGAGCAGTTCTTC. This gives the protein CASSYQGLTASSYNEQFF. The rearrangement joins TRBV6-2 or TRBV6-3 to TRBJ2-1, with D perhaps matching TRBD2 (6 bases). Germline CDR1 is MNHEY and CDR2 is SVGEGT. The CDR3 runs to 18 residues. Trimming left V 2 bases short and J 0 bases short, with 17 bases between.

The chain employs TRBV28 and TRBJ1-6; D may be TRBD1 (6 bases). The germline V gene has CDR1 MDHEN and CDR2 SYDVKM. The CDR3 is 12 amino acids. Trimming removed 7 bases at V and 7 bases at J, with 8 bases between. CDR3 nucleotide sequence: TGTGCCAGCAACACAGGGAATTCACCCCTCCACTTT. The encoded protein is CASNTGNSPLHF.

As to this clone: One end of the junction is discordant with germline, which a read error may explain. CDR3 protein: CASSLNTGGTDTQYF. The CDR3 bases are TGCGCCAGCAGCTTGAACACAGGGGGCACTGATACGCAGTATTTT. The rearrangement links TRBV5-1 to TRBJ2-3, with TRBD1 matching over 9 bases. Looked up from germline, CDR1 is SGHRS and CDR2 is YFSETQ. The CDR3 sequence is 15 residues long.

This chain links TRBV7-3 with TRBJ2-5, with TRBD2 as a possible D gene (7 bases). The V and J ends lost 1 base and 2 bases respectively, with 11 bases between them. CDR3 size: 15 residues. CDR1 is SGHTA, CDR2 FQGTGA, per germline. The CDR3 here is CASSLSGGPQETQYF. The CDR3 region has the DNA TGTGCCAGCAGCTTAAGCGGGGGCCCTCAAGAGACCCAGTACTTC. Based on the CDR3 plus reference TRBV7-3 and TRBJ2-5, the full variable domain is GAGVSQTPSNKVTEKGKYVELRCDPISGHTALYWYRQSLGQGPEFLIYFQGTGAADDSGLPNDRFFAVRPEGSVSTLKIQRTERGDSAVYLCASSLSGGPQETQYFGPGTRLLVL.

The chain couples TRBV6-2 or TRBV6-3 to TRBJ2-7; D gene unclear. CDR1 MNHEY and CDR2 SVGEGT come from the germline V gene. Trimming stripped 2 bases from V and 3 bases from J, with 8 bases between. The CDR3 length is 13 residues. The CDR3 loop reads CASSYGPLYEQYF. The CDR3 DNA is TGTGCCAGCAGTTACGGGCCGCTCTACGAGCAGTACTTC.

This clone was seen only once. The chain has TRBV4-2 and TRBJ2-1; no clear D. The CDR3 runs 13 residues. V was clipped by 0 bases and J by 7 bases, with 7 bases between them. Germline values: CDR1 LGHNA, CDR2 YNFKEQ. CDR3 in DNA: TGTGCCAGCAGCCAAGAGGGCCAAAATGAGCAGTTCTTC. It translates to CASSQEGQNEQFF.

The chain uses TRBV6-5 and TRBJ1-2, with D perhaps matching TRBD1 (6 bases). This CDR3 comprises 14 residues. Germline-derived CDR1 and CDR2 are MNHEY and SVGAGI. Trimming stripped 0 bases from V and 4 bases from J, with 9 bases between. The chain's CDR3 is CASSYSGGGYGYTF. Here the CDR3 DNA reads TGTGCCAGCAGTTACTCGGGAGGGGGCTATGGCTACACCTTC.

The chain employs TRBV27 and TRBJ1-1, with 9 bases aligning to TRBD1. The CDR3 consists of 14 residues. The J segment lost 4 bases and the V segment lost 5 bases, leaving 5 bases of the junction unmatched. CDR1 and CDR2 from the germline V gene are MNHEY and SMNVEV (reference sequence). This chain's CDR3 is CASSRGQGTTEAFF. DNA of the CDR3: TGTGCCAGCAGTCGTGGACAGGGGACCACTGAAGCTTTCTTT.

The chain links TRBV7-9 to TRBJ1-2; 8 bases are shared with TRBD1. This CDR3 is 15 amino acids long. Trimming cost V 4 bases and J 5 bases; bases outside gene matches: 9. Germline-derived CDR1 and CDR2 are SEHNR and FQNEAQ (reference sequence). This chain's CDR3 is CASSSGGEGNYGYTF. Here the CDR3 DNA reads TGTGCCAGCAGCTCAGGGGGCGAGGGCAATTATGGCTACACCTTC. The full variable domain, in which reference TRBV7-9 and TRBJ1-2 provide the parts outside the CDR3, is DTGVSQNPRHKITKRGQNVTFRCDPISEHNRLYWYRQTLGQGPEFLTYFQNEAQLEKSRLLSDRFSAERPKGSFSTLEIQRTEQGDSAMYLCASSSGGEGNYGYTFGSGTRLTVV.

This clone was seen only once. This chain joins TRBV27 and TRBJ2-1; D gene uncertain. Trimming removed 5 bases at V and 3 bases at J, with 20 bases between. This CDR3 contains 17 residues. The germline gives CDR1 MNHEY, CDR2 SMNVEV (reference sequence). In DNA form, the CDR3 reads TGTGCCAGCAGTCCCCGCTTGCCGGGTAGCTTCTACAATGAGCAGTTCTTC. As protein: CASSPRLPGSFYNEQFF.

In DNA form, the CDR3 reads TGTGCCAGCAGTGCATTCCGGGGTGGCAATCAGCCCCAGCATTTT. Translating it yields CASSAFRGGNQPQHF. The V call is TRBV28, the J call TRBJ1-5, with D uncertain. The germline V gene encodes CDR1 MDHEN and CDR2 SYDVKM. V lost 5 bases to trimming and J lost 2 bases, with 13 bases between them. This CDR3 has 15 residues.

This clone is medium-sized by share. The chain joins TRBV30 to TRBJ2-7; TRBD1 aligns across 8 bases. The CDR3 covers 11 residues. The germline V gene encodes CDR1 GTSNPN and CDR2 SVGIG (reference sequence). After removal of 7 bases from V and 5 bases from J, the junction contained 4 bases not matched to a gene. The CDR3 sequence: CASATGDEQYF. DNA for the CDR3: TGTGCCTCCGCGACAGGGGACGAGCAGTACTTC.

The CDR3 nucleotides are TGTGCCAGCAGCTTGAGGCTCGGGAACACCGGGGAGCTGTTTTTT. Translating it yields CASSLRLGNTGELFF. The chain couples TRBV7-3 to TRBJ2-2; D is unclear. The CDR3 is made up of 15 amino acids. CDR1 is SGHTA, CDR2 FQGTGA, per germline. Trimming cost V 3 bases and J 1 base, with 9 bases left between them.

This chain joins TRBV18 and TRBJ2-7; maybe TRBD1 (6 bases). V lost 2 bases, J lost 3 bases, and 11 bases lay in between. The CDR3 loop spans 14 amino acids. The V gene's germline CDR1 is KGHSH and CDR2 LQKENI. The CDR3 DNA reads TGTGCCAGCTCACCAGGACAGAACCTCTACGAGCAGTACTTC. Residues: CASSPGQNLYEQYF.

The sample holds one count of this clone. The J gene is TRBJ1-2, the V gene TRBV5-1; the match to TRBD1 covers 7 bases. The CDR3 length is 16 residues. The trim removed 0 bases at V and 4 bases at J, leaving 9 bases unmatched. Germline assignment: CDR1 SGHRS and CDR2 YFSETQ. CDR3 loop: CASSLDHRGEGYGYTF. DNA for the CDR3: TGCGCCAGCAGCTTGGACCACAGGGGCGAGGGCTATGGCTACACCTTC.

This clone was seen once. This sequence joins TRBV11-2 and TRBJ2-7; tentatively, D is TRBD2 (6 bases). The V and J ends lost 3 bases and 4 bases respectively, with 13 bases between them. The germline V gene has CDR1 SGHAT and CDR2 FQNNGV. This CDR3 comprises 14 residues. The CDR3 sequence: CASSFPWREYEQYF. For the CDR3, the DNA is TGTGCCAGCAGCTTCCCCTGGAGGGAATACGAGCAGTACTTC.

Of note for this clone: This probably arose from a read error, given a far larger clone one base away. CDR3 sequence reads: CARERQGAPGTDTQYF. The CDR3 DNA follows: TGCGCCCGCGAGCGACAGGGGGCGCCGGGAACAGATACGCAGTATTTT. This chain uses TRBV10-2 with TRBJ2-3, with TRBD1 matching over 10 bases. After removal of 11 bases from V and 3 bases from J, the junction contained 14 bases not matched to a gene. The germline V gene has CDR1 WSHSY and CDR2 SAAADI. This CDR3 comprises 16 residues.

This chain uses TRBV20-1 with TRBJ2-3; 11 bases are a match to TRBD2. The trim removed 3 bases at V and 7 bases at J, leaving 9 bases unmatched. The V gene's germline CDR1 is DFQATT and CDR2 SNEGSKA (reference sequence). This CDR3 contains 15 residues. The chain's CDR3 is CSASRGLAGGNTQYF. The DNA for the CDR3 is TGCAGTGCTAGTCGTGGACTAGCGGGCGGTAATACGCAGTATTTT.

J is TRBJ2-3 and V is TRBV7-2; 8 nucleotides align to TRBD2. There are 15 residues in the CDR3. Germline trimming cut 3 bases from V and 5 bases from J; bases unmatched to any gene: 7. CDR1 and CDR2 from the germline V gene are SGHTA and FQGNSA. The CDR3 coding sequence is TGTGCCAGCAGCTTTGGAGCGGGGGCGGGAGATACGCAGTATTTT. Residues: CASSFGAGAGDTQYF.

Only one count was recorded for this clone. The rearrangement links TRBV29-1 to TRBJ1-2; no definite D call. The CDR3 loop spans 13 amino acids. The ends were cut back, 3 bases at V and 2 bases at J, with 10 bases in the middle. From germline, CDR1 is SQVTM and CDR2 ANQGSEA. In DNA, the CDR3 is TGCAGCGTTGATAGGGAGGAAAACTATGGCTACACCTTC. It specifies CSVDREENYGYTF.

Turning to this clone: This sample includes further DNA sequences coding for the same CDR3. This chain uses TRBV5-1 with TRBJ2-3; 10 positions match TRBD2. The V gene's germline CDR1 is SGHRS and CDR2 YFSETQ. Germline trimming cut 1 base from V and 3 bases from J; bases unmatched to any gene: 2. The CDR3 length is 15 residues. In DNA form, the CDR3 reads TGCGCCAGCAGCTTGACTAGCGGGACGACAGATACGCAGTATTTT. Amino acids: CASSLTSGTTDTQYF.